This T cell receptor beta chain was sequenced during a study of blood T cell repertoires in COVID-19. At the level of the study: Both acute and convalescent COVID-19 samples were obtained from the United States, Italy and Spain.

This clone appeared a single time. In the authors' methods: Nucleated cell counts were estimated from reference gene primer amplification. Sequencing was performed with immunoSEQ multiplex PCR; in TCRdb, only in-frame clones are kept and a portion is missing. The V and J calls and the clone size are those of that table, but D and trimming were determined from the DNA. The sample contains around 70,000 clones, more than 75% of which appear only once. Trimming left V 6 bases short and J 0 bases short, with 15 bases between. CDR3 length equals 15 residues. CDR1 is SGHKS and CDR2 is YYEKEE in the germline V gene (reference sequence).

V usage is TRBV5-5 and J usage is TRBJ2-5; D gene unclear. This clonotype was sampled from a woman of 80 years or more with active or convalescent COVID-19. The sample was peripheral blood. CDR3 DNA: TGTGCCAGCACCCCTGACATGAGAGACCAAGAGACCCAGTACTTC. Encoded protein: CASTPDMRDQETQYF.